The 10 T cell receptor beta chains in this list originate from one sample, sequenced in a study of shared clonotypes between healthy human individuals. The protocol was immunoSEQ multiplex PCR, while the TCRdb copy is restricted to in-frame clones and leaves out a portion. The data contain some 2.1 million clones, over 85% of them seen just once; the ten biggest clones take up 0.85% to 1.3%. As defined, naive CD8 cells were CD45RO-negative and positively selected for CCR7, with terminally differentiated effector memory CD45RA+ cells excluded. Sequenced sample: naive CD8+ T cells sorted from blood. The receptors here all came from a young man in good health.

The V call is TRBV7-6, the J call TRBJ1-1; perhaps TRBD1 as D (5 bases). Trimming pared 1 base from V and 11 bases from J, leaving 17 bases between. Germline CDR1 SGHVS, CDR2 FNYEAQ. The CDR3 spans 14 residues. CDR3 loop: CASSLGTGTAGAFF. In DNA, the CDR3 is TGTGCCAGCAGCTTAGGTACCGGGACGGCTGGCGCTTTCTTT.

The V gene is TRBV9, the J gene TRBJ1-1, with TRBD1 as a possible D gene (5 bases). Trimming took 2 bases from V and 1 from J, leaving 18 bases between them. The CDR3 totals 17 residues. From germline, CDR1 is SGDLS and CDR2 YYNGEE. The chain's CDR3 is CASSVSRVPGANTEAFF. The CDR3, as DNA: TGTGCCAGCAGCGTTTCCAGGGTGCCCGGAGCGAACACTGAAGCTTTCTTT. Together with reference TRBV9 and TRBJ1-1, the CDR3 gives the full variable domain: DSGVTQTPKHLITATGQRVTLRCSPRSGDLSVYWYQQSLDQGLQFLIQYYNGEERAKGNILERFSAQQFPDLHSELNLSSLELGDSALYFCASSVSRVPGANTEAFFGQGTRLTVV.

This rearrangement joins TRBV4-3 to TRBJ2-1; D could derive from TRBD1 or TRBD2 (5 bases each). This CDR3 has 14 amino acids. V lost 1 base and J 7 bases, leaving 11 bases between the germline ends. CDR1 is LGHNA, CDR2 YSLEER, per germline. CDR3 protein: CASSQGDGVNEQFF. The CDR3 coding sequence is TGCGCCAGCAGCCAAGGGGACGGGGTAAATGAGCAGTTCTTC.

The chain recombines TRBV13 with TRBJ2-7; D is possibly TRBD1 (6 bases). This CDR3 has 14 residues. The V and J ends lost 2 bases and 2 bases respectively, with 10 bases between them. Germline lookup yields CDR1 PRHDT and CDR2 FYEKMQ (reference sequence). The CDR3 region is CASSLLDRTYEQYF. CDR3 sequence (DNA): TGTGCCAGCAGCTTATTGGACAGAACCTACGAGCAGTACTTC.

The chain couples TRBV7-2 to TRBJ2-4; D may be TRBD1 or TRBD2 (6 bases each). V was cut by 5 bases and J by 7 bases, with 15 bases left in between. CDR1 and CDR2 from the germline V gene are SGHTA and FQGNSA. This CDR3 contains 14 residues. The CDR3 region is CASSPRGQGNIQYF. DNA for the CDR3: TGTGCCAGCAGCCCACGGGGGCAGGGGAACATTCAGTACTTC.

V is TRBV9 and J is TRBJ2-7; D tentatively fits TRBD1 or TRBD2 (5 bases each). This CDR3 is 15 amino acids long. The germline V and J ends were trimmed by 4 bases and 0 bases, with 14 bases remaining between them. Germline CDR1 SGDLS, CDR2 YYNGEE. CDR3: CASSSGRSSSYEQYF. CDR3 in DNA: TGTGCCAGCAGCTCGGGACGTTCGAGCTCCTACGAGCAGTACTTC.

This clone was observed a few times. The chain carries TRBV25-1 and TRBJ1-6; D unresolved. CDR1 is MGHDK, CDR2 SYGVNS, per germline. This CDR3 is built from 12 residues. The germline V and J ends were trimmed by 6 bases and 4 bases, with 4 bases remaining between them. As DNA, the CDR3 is TGTGCCAGCAGAAAGTATAATTCACCCCTCCACTTT. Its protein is CASRKYNSPLHF. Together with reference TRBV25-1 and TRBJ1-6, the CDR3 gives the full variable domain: EADIYQTPRYLVIGTGKKITLECSQTMGHDKMYWYQQDPGMELHLIHYSYGVNSTEKGDLSSESTVSRIRTEHFPLTLESARPSHTSQYLCASRKYNSPLHFGNGTRLTVT.

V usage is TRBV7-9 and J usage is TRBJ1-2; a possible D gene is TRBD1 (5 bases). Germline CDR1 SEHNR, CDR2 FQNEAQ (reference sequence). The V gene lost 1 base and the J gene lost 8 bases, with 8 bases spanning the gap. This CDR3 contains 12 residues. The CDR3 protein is CASSLGGAGYTF. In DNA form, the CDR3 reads TGTGCCAGCAGCTTAGGAGGGGCGGGCTACACCTTC.

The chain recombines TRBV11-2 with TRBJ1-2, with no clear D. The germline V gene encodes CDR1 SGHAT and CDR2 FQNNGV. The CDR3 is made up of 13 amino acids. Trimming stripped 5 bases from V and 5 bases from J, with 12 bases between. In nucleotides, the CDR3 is TGTGCCAGCAGCCCAGACTCCCCTTATGGCTACACCTTC. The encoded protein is CASSPDSPYGYTF.

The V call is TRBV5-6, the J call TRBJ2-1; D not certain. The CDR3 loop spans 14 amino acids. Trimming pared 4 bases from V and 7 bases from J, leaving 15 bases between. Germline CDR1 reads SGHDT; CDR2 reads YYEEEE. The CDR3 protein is CASSVDASPNEQFF. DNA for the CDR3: TGTGCCAGCAGCGTGGACGCTTCCCCAAATGAGCAGTTCTTC. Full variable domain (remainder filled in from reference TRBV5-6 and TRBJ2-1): DAGVTQSPTHLIKTRGQQVTLRCSPKSGHDTVSWYQQALGQGPQFIFQYYEEEERQRGNFPDRFSGHQFPNYSSELNVNALLLGDSALYLCASSVDASPNEQFFGPGTRLTVL.